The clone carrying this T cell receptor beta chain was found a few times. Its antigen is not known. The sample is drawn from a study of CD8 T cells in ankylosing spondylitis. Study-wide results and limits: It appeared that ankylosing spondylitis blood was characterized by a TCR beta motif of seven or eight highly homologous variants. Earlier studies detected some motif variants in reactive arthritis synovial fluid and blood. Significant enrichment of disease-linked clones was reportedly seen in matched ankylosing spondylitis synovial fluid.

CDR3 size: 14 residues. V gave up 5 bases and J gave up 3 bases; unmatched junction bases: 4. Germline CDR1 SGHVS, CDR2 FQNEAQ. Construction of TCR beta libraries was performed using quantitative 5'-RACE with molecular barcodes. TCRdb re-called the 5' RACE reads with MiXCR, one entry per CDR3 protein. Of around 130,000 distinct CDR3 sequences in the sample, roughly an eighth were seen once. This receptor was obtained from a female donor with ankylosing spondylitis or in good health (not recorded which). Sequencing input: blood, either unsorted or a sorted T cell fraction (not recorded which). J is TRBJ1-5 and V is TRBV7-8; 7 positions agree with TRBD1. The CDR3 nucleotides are TGTGCCAGCAGCGATGGGACAGCCAATCAGCCCCAGCATTTT. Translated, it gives CASSDGTANQPQHF. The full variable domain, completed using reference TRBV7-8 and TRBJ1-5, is GAGVSQSPRYKVAKRGQDVALRCDPISGHVSLFWYQQALGQGPEFLTYFQNEAQLDKSGLPSDRFFAERPEGSVSTLKIQRTQQEDSAVYLCASSDGTANQPQHFGDGTRLSIL.